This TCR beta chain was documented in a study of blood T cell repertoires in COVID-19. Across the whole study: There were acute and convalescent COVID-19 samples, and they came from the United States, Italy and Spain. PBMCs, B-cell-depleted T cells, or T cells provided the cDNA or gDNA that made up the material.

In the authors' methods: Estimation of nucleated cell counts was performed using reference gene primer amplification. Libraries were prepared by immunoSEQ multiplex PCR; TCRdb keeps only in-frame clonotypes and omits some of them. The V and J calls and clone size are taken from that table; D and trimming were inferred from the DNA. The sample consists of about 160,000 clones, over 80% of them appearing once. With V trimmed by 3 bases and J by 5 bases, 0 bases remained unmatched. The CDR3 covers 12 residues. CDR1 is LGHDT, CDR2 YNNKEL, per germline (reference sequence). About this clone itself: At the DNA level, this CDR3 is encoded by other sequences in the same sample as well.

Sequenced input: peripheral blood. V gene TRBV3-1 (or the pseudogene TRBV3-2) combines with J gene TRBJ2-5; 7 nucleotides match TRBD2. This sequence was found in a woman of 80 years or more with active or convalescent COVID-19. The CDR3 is CASSHSGETQYF. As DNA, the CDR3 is TGTGCCAGCAGCCATAGCGGGGAGACCCAGTACTTC.